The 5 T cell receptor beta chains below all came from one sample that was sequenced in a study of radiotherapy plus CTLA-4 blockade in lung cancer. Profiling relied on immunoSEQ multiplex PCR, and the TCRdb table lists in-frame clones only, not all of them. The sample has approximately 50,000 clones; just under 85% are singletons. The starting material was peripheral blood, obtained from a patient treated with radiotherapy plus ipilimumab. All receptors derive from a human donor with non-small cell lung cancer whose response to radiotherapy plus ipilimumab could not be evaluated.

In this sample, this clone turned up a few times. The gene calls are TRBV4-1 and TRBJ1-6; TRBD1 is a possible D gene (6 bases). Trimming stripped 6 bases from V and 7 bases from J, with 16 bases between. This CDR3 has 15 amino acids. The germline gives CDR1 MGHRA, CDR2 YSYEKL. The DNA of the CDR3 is TGCGCCAGCAGTTCCCAGGGGCTTAAGAATTCACCCCTCCACTTT. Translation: CASSSQGLKNSPLHF.

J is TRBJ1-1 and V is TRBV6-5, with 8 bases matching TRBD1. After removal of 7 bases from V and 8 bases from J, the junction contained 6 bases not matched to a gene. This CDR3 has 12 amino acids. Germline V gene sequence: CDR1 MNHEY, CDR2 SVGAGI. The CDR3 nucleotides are TGTGCCAGCACCGGGACAGGCTTCGAAGCTTTCTTT. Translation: CASTGTGFEAFF.

CDR3 loop: CASSWRASGVGELFF. CDR3 sequence (DNA): TGCGCCAGCAGCTGGCGGGCAAGCGGGGTCGGGGAGCTGTTTTTT. This chain connects TRBV4-3 to TRBJ2-2; 7 bases line up with TRBD2. The germline CDR1 and CDR2 sequences are LGHNA and YSLEER. With 5 bases clipped from V and 7 bases from J, the junction kept 10 bases outside the gene matches. The CDR3 loop spans 15 amino acids.

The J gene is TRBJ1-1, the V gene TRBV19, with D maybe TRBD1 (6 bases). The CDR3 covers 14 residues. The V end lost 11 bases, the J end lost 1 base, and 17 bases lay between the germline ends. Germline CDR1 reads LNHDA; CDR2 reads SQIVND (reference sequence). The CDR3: CASWGRGPNTEAFF. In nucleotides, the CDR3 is TGTGCCTCCTGGGGGCGGGGGCCGAACACTGAAGCTTTCTTT.

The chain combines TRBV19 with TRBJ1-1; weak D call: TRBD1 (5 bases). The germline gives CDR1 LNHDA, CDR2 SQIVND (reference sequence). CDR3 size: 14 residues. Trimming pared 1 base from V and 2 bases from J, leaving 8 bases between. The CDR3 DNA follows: TGTGCCAGTAGTATAGGCAGGGCCAACACTGAAGCTTTCTTT. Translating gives CASSIGRANTEAFF.